This T cell receptor beta chain emerged from a study of blood T cell repertoires in COVID-19 (dated by TCRdb to 2020 to 2021). A note on the overall study: Samples from collaborators originated in the United States, Italy and Spain and spanned both the acute and convalescent phases of COVID-19. HLA class I and class II types, where available, came from metadata supplied by the sample provider rather than from assay-based typing. The prospective study material was composed of cDNA or gDNA derived from T cells, B-cell-depleted T cells, or PBMCs. The repertoires were released in a freely available public database intended as a resource for research on the immune response to SARS-CoV-2. Sample metadata almost always included a de-identified subject ID, COVID-19 status, age in years and sex. Samples came from the ongoing ImmuneRACE study (first 160 participants) plus 1,254 subjects from 6 global collaborators. The dataset comprised deeply sampled blood TCRbeta repertoires from subjects exposed to, actively infected with, or recovered from COVID-19.

Enrolling through a virtual design, the prospective study's participants ranged in age from roughly 18 to 89 years and lived across roughly 24 United States geographic areas. In the prospective study, cohorts were assigned on the basis of participant-reported clinical history obtained from a screening survey and a study questionnaire. Recovered participants in ImmuneRACE Cohort 3 were defined as having two consecutive negative NP/OP PCR tests, clearance from a healthcare professional, or resolution of symptoms. Mobile phlebotomists in the prospective study collected whole blood, serum and a nasopharyngeal or oropharyngeal swab from every participant. Additional blood draws and questionnaires over an approximately 2-month period could optionally be provided by prospective study participants. Before DNA extraction, blood samples from the prospective study were shipped at room temperature or frozen.

Concerning this clone itself: The antigen it recognizes is unknown. No much larger clonotype is one base removed from it; base qualities were not supplied.

Based on the germline V gene (reference sequence), the CDR1 and CDR2 sequences are LGHDT and YNNKEL. At the junction V is shortened by 6 bases and J by 2 bases, with 16 bases in between. Spanning cysteine to phenylalanine, the CDR3 consists of 15 amino acids. Only the CDR3 DNA stays, 45 bases, in frame from base 1. TCRbeta CDR3 regions were amplified from genomic DNA by means of the immunoSEQ Assay, a bias-controlled multiplex PCR. The study's processing was this. The number of nucleated cells in each sample was estimated by amplification of reference gene primers within the assay. To quantify the absolute abundance of each unique TCRbeta CDR3 rearrangement, sequence reads were collapsed and filtered. Productive Simpson clonality was computed per sample as the square root of Simpson's diversity index over productive rearrangements. TCRdb stores this immuneACCESS table with in-frame sequences only. Part of the clones is absent; in the studies checked, under half of the shortfall reflects unresolved V genes, and no reason is known for the rest. The D gene and trimming were derived from the DNA, and the V and J assignments and clone size from that table. A total of about 310,000 clones appear in this sample, 75% to 90% of them only once. The ten biggest clones cover around 9.5% of the sample.

The paper's findings and limits, for the study overall: Clinical and demographic metadata were provided uncurated, with the amount varying by source and participant.

The chain uses TRBV3-1 (or the pseudogene TRBV3-2) and TRBJ1-1; D gene: possibly TRBD1, on 6 matching bases. This TCR came from a woman aged 40 to 50 who had recovered from COVID-19. The specimen was PBMCs or T cells enriched from blood (not recorded which). The CDR3 protein: CASSPEWGGNTEAFF. The nucleotides read TGTGCCAGCAGTCCGGAATGGGGGGGCAACACTGAAGCTTTCTTT.